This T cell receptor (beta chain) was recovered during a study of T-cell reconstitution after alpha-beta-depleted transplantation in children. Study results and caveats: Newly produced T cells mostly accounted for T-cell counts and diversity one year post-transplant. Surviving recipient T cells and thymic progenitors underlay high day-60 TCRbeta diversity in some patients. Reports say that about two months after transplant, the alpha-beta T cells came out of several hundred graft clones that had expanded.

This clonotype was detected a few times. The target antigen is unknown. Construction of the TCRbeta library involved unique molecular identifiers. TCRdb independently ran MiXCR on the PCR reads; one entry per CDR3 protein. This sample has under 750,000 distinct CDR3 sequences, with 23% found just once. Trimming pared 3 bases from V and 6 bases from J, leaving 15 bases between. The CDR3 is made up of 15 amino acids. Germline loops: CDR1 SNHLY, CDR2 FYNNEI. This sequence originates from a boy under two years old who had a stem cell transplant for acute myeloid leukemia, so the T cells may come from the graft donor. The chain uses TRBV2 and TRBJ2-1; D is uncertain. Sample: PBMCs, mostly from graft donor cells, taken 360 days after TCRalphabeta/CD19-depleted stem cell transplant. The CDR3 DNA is TGTGCCAGCAGTGAGGGTAGGCCTTTGGGCAATGAGCAGTTCTTC. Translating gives CASSEGRPLGNEQFF.